This T cell receptor (beta chain) was observed in a study of identical twins. Comment on this clonotype: Its antigen remains unknown.

After template switching added a universal primer site, the resulting cDNA carried unique molecular identifiers. TCRdb redid the calling of the 5' RACE reads with MiXCR, one entry per CDR3 protein. The sample lists 550,000 to 700,000 distinct CDR3 sequences, over 20% occurring once. CDR1 is SQVTM, CDR2 ANQGSEA, per germline. The CDR3 length is 14 residues. Trimming removed 2 bases from V and 3 bases from J; junction bases left unmatched: 4. Whole-study results and caveats: Abundant beta clonotypes from cord blood bore fewer insertions; memory repertoires lacked this pattern.

The same sample was also used in a study of T cells expressing NK-cell markers. From that study: Source material for TCR beta repertoires consisted of sorted CD3+CD56+NKG2C+, CD3+CD56+NKG2C- and CD3+CD56-NKG2C+ T cells.

The sample consisted of PBMCs. This chain uses TRBV29-1 with TRBJ2-1, with TRBD2 matching 7 bases. The sequence was collected from a woman aged 18-30 years in good health. The CDR3 DNA sequence: TGCAGCGTTGAAACCCTAGCGGTCTACAATGAGCAGTTCTTC. Its protein product is CSVETLAVYNEQFF.